Shown below are 16 T cell receptor beta chains from a single sample sequenced in a study of T-cell memory formation after mild COVID-19. TCRdb independently ran MiXCR on the 5' RACE reads; one entry per CDR3 protein. The repertoire holds 500,000 to 550,000 distinct CDR3 sequences, with just over 20% as singletons. Specimen: PBMCs or a T cell subset sorted from them (not recorded which). These receptors were obtained from an adult woman who had mild COVID-19 (a few samples of this study predate the infection). Cell type and time point are not known.

The rearrangement uses TRBV20-1 and TRBJ2-1; D is perhaps TRBD1 (5 bases). The CDR3 consists of 17 residues. The germline V gene encodes CDR1 DFQATT and CDR2 SNEGSKA (reference sequence). The V end lost 0 bases, the J end lost 8 bases, and 23 bases lay between the germline ends. The CDR3 sequence: CSARDPSVVGAQDEQFF. The CDR3 DNA follows: TGCAGTGCTAGAGATCCCTCGGTGGTAGGGGCCCAGGATGAGCAGTTCTTC.

In this sample, this clonotype turned up a few times. The V and J genes are TRBV20-1 and TRBJ2-4, with 8 positions matching TRBD1. V lost 7 bases, J lost 2 bases, and 10 bases stayed unmatched. The CDR3 is made up of 15 amino acids. Germline-derived CDR1 and CDR2 are DFQATT and SNEGSKA (reference sequence). Written as DNA, the CDR3 is TGCAGTGTTCAGCAGGGGGCCGCGACCAAAAACATTCAGTACTTC. Protein sequence: CSVQQGAATKNIQYF.

This clonotype occurred a few times. The rearrangement uses TRBV11-2 and TRBJ2-6; D is ambiguous. The germline V gene encodes CDR1 SGHAT and CDR2 FQNNGV. The CDR3 runs 13 residues. V shed 6 bases and J shed 0 bases, with 3 bases lying between them. This chain's CDR3 is CASRNSGANVLTF. CDR3 in DNA: TGTGCCAGCAGGAACTCTGGGGCCAACGTCCTGACTTTC.

Comment on this clonotype: A read error is possible here, since a much larger clone lies one base away. The chain joins TRBV7-2 to TRBJ1-2; no clear D. Deletions cut 0 bases from V and 0 bases from J, with 5 bases between. The CDR3 consists of 14 residues. The V gene's germline CDR1 is SGHTA and CDR2 FQGNSA. The CDR3 coding sequence is TGTGCCAGCAGCTTAGCAGCGGCTAACTATGGCTACACCTTC. Its translation: CASSLAAANYGYTF.

In its sample, this clonotype was seen many times. V and J are TRBV29-1 and TRBJ1-1; a possible D gene is TRBD1 (5 bases). Germline loops: CDR1 SQVTM, CDR2 ANQGSEA. The V and J ends lost 0 bases and 3 bases respectively, with 8 bases between them. This CDR3 has 13 residues. The CDR3 loop is CSVEEDSYTEAFF. The CDR3 bases are TGCAGCGTTGAAGAAGACAGTTACACTGAAGCTTTCTTT.

This clonotype was picked up a small number of times. V is TRBV20-1 and J is TRBJ2-5, with 7 bases identical to TRBD2. Looked up from germline, CDR1 is DFQATT and CDR2 is SNEGSKA (reference sequence). The junction had 6 bases not matched to a gene; V was cut back by 3 bases and J by 5 bases. CDR3 length: 13 amino acids. In DNA form, the CDR3 reads TGCAGTGCTAGGGCGGGAGTCGGGGAGACCCAGTACTTC. Amino acids: CSARAGVGETQYF.

This clonotype was picked up a small number of times. V is TRBV7-9 and J is TRBJ2-2, with 8 bases matching TRBD2. The CDR3 covers 16 residues. V trimming: 5 bases; J trimming: 3 bases; junction bases outside the gene matches: 8. The germline CDR1 and CDR2 sequences are SEHNR and FQNEAQ (reference sequence). In nucleotides, the CDR3 is TGTGCCAGCAGCGCCAAGGACGGGGGGGACACCGGGGAGCTGTTTTTT. It is translated as CASSAKDGGDTGELFF.

The chain recombines TRBV3-1 with TRBJ2-1; D not certain. CDR3 length: 16 residues. Trimming took 3 bases from V and 0 from J, leaving 12 bases between them. Germline lookup yields CDR1 LGHDT and CDR2 YNNKEL (reference sequence). As DNA, the CDR3 is TGTGCCAGCAGCCAGCAAAGTGGGGACTCCTACAATGAGCAGTTCTTC. This sequence encodes CASSQQSGDSYNEQFF.

This chain uses TRBV6-1 with TRBJ2-3; 8 bases fit TRBD2. This CDR3 is built from 20 residues. The V gene's germline CDR1 is MNHNS and CDR2 SASEGT. V lost 1 base and J lost 2; bases outside the gene matches: 17. CDR3 DNA sequence: TGTGCCAGCAGTGAAGGGGCAGCCCCCCGACTAGCGCTTCCCACAGATACGCAGTATTTT. Amino acids: CASSEGAAPRLALPTDTQYF.

The genes are TRBV7-2 and TRBJ2-1; 10 positions match TRBD2. The CDR3 extends over 16 amino acids. Germline CDR1 reads SGHTA; CDR2 reads FQGNSA. The junction had 7 bases not matched to a gene; V was cut back by 1 base and J by 7 bases. CDR3 sequence reads: CASSLGASGRRNEQFF. The CDR3 region has the DNA TGTGCCAGCAGCTTAGGCGCTAGCGGGAGACGTAATGAGCAGTTCTTC.

The chain couples TRBV7-2 to TRBJ1-1; D remains ambiguous. Germline CDR1 is SGHTA and CDR2 is FQGNSA. CDR3 length: 14 residues. V shed 2 bases and J shed 5 bases, with 12 bases lying between them. The CDR3 bases are TGTGCCAGCAGCTTACCCCAGCCGGGAACTGAAGCTTTCTTT. Protein sequence: CASSLPQPGTEAFF.

V usage is TRBV15 and J usage is TRBJ2-2, with D tentatively TRBD1 or TRBD2 (6 bases each). The CDR3 sequence is 17 residues long. Between the trimmed V and J ends, which lost 5 bases and 3 bases, there was a span of 19 bases. CDR1 and CDR2 from the germline V gene are LNHNV and YYDKDF (reference sequence). CDR3 DNA: TGTGCCACCAGCGGCGGGACACGTAGGGGTGACACCGGGGAGCTGTTTTTT. Translation gives CATSGGTRRGDTGELFF.

The CDR3 loop is CASSPAPAFRQYF. CDR3 DNA: TGTGCCAGCTCACCCGCCCCGGCGTTTAGGCAGTATTTT. The chain recombines TRBV18 with TRBJ2-3; the D is unclear. Germline V gene data show CDR1 as KGHSH and CDR2 as LQKENI. This CDR3 is built from 13 residues. The V end was cut by 3 bases, the J end by 11 bases, with 15 bases between.

In its sample, this clonotype was seen a few times. V is TRBV2 and J is TRBJ1-5, with D perhaps matching TRBD1 (5 bases). V lost 5 bases and J 4 bases, leaving 15 bases between the germline ends. The CDR3 length is 15 residues. Germline-derived CDR1 and CDR2 are SNHLY and FYNNEI. The CDR3 loop reads CASSLSGRINQPQHF. CDR3 in DNA: TGTGCCAGCAGTCTCTCGGGACGGATAAATCAGCCCCAGCATTTT. The variable domain in full, completed from reference TRBV2 and TRBJ1-5, reads EPEVTQTPSHQVTQMGQEVILRCVPISNHLYFYWYRQILGQKVEFLVSFYNNEISEKSEIFDDQFSVERPDGSNFTLKIRSTKLEDSAMYFCASSLSGRINQPQHFGDGTRLSIL.

V gene TRBV20-1 combines with J gene TRBJ1-1; 7 nucleotides align to TRBD1. There are 14 residues in the CDR3. The germline CDR1 and CDR2 sequences are DFQATT and SNEGSKA (reference sequence). Trimming cost V 2 bases and J 4 bases; bases outside gene matches: 7. This chain's CDR3 is CSARRQGVPTEAFF. The DNA of the CDR3 is TGCAGTGCTAGAAGACAGGGAGTACCCACTGAAGCTTTCTTT.

The rearrangement links TRBV7-2 to TRBJ1-2; D gene unclear. Germline CDR1 SGHTA, CDR2 FQGNSA. This CDR3 has 11 residues. Trimming stripped 5 bases from V and 4 bases from J, with 5 bases between. CDR3 nucleotide sequence: TGTGCCAGCAGCCTAACCTATGGCTACACCTTC. This gives the protein CASSLTYGYTF. The full variable domain, its missing parts supplied by reference TRBV7-2 and TRBJ1-2, is GAGVSQSPSNKVTEKGKDVELRCDPISGHTALYWYRQSLGQGLEFLIYFQGNSAPDKSGLPSDRFSAERTGGSVSTLTIQRTQQEDSAVYLCASSLTYGYTFGSGTRLTVV.